The clone carrying this T cell receptor beta chain has only a few counts. What it recognizes is unknown. Between the trimmed V and J ends, which lost 0 bases and 3 bases, there was a span of 10 bases. The CDR3 extends over 15 amino acids. The germline V gene encodes CDR1 SGHNT and CDR2 YYREEE (reference sequence). Produced via immunoSEQ multiplex PCR; TCRdb's table is partial and in-frame only. Among about 150,000 clones listed, roughly 90% were seen once. This record belongs to a study of T cell responses to AZD1222 COVID-19 vaccine. Study findings and constraints: Clonal diversity was possibly underestimated, and the donors were mostly white British, with more females. Repertoire sampling occurred only after the peak T cell response. Reports indicate that nearly half of spike-specific TCRs are directed at unmutated variant regions.

Source: peripheral blood, taken on day 0 of AZD1222 vaccination. The chain carries TRBV5-4 and TRBJ1-5; perhaps TRBD1 as D (5 bases). The TCR originated in an adult in good health. The CDR3 spells CASSLVDSVNQPQHF. As DNA, the CDR3 is TGTGCCAGCAGCTTGGTTGACAGTGTCAATCAGCCCCAGCATTTT.